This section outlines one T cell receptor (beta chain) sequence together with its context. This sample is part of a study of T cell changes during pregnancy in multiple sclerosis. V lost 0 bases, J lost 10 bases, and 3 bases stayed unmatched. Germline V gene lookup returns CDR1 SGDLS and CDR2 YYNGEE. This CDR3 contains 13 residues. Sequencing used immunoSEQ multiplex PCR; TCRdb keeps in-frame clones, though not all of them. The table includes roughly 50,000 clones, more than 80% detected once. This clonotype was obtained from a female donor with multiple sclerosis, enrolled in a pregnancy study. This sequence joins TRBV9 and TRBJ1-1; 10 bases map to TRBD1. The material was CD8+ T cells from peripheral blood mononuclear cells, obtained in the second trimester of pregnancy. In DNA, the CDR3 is TGTGCCAGCAGCGTAGGGGGGACAGGGGCAGCTTTCTTT. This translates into CASSVGGTGAAFF.